This T cell receptor (beta chain) was identified in a study of cytomegalovirus exposure and HLA in healthy donors. Overall study results and limits: Earlier analysis yielded a pattern in which most TCR beta V segments were productive about 87% or about 30% of the time. Listed as cytomegalovirus-associated were around 160 TCR beta chains.

The CDR3 contains 18 residues. CDR1 is MGHRA, CDR2 YSYEKL, per germline. With 2 bases removed from V and 0 bases from J, the gap between germline ends came to 20 bases. With 60 Vbeta and 13 Jbeta primers, the PCR was carried out. Assay: immunoSEQ multiplex PCR; the TCRdb copy retains only in-frame clones and omits some. The repertoire has 120,000 or so clones, around 72% of them found once; the top ten carry around 4%. In regard to this clone: The antigen is not known.

This chain links TRBV4-1 with TRBJ2-7; tentatively, D is TRBD2 (5 bases). The clonotype comes from a man aged 30-40 years in good health and CMV-seronegative. The specimen sequenced was PBMCs. The chain's CDR3 is CASSQKTPTGVFSYEQYF. The CDR3 DNA follows: TGCGCCAGCAGCCAAAAAACCCCAACCGGGGTCTTCTCCTACGAGCAGTACTTC.